The present T cell receptor (beta chain) was sequenced within a study of response to subunit inactivated influenza vaccine. This clonotype has a handful of counts. CDR1 SGHTA and CDR2 FQGNSA come from the germline V gene. This CDR3 spans 15 amino acids. The V gene end was trimmed by 3 bases and the J gene end by 8 bases; junction bases not matched to a gene: 8. TCRdb re-derived calls from the RT-PCR reads in MiXCR, one entry per CDR3 protein. The sample shows more than 450,000 distinct CDR3 sequences, about 10% of them seen only once. The material was PBMCs from blood, obtained on the day of vaccination. The chain uses TRBV7-2 and TRBJ2-1; 9 positions match TRBD2. The clonotype comes from a man aged 45 to 65 who received an inactivated influenza vaccine. CDR3 residues: CASSFQGGGADEQFF. In DNA form, the CDR3 reads TGTGCCAGCAGCTTTCAAGGCGGGGGGGCTGATGAGCAGTTCTTC.